Presented here are 12 T cell receptor beta chains from one specimen sequenced in a study of blood T cell repertoires in COVID-19. This table comes from immunoSEQ multiplex PCR, and its TCRdb copy is limited to in-frame clones, with some not included. The sample holds over 200,000 clones, about 83% seen once. The sequencing input was peripheral blood. The receptors shown here come from a woman younger than 45 with COVID-19, enrolled during active disease.

This clone was counted only a few times. This chain links TRBV6-1 with TRBJ2-7, with TRBD1 matching 10 bases. The CDR3 runs 15 residues. Germline assignment: CDR1 MNHNS and CDR2 SASEGT. The ends lost 1 base at V and 2 bases at J; junction bases unmatched: 2. Here the CDR3 reads CASSEEGTGAYEQYF. The CDR3 bases are TGTGCCAGCAGTGAAGAAGGGACAGGGGCCTACGAGCAGTACTTC.

The chain carries TRBV13 and TRBJ2-3; D possibly corresponds to TRBD2 (6 bases). Germline CDR1 reads PRHDT; CDR2 reads FYEKMQ (reference sequence). The CDR3 is made up of 17 amino acids. The V and J ends lost 1 base and 4 bases respectively, with 18 bases between them. The CDR3 region has the DNA TGTGCCAGCAGCTTAGCCCGGGCGGGGTACGAGGCAGATACGCAGTATTTT. Translating gives CASSLARAGYEADTQYF.

This clone was counted only a few times. J is TRBJ1-1 and V is TRBV19; no clear D. Per the germline V gene, CDR1 is LNHDA and CDR2 is SQIVND (reference sequence). The CDR3 has 14 residues. Trimming took off 7 bases at V and 3 bases at J, with 15 bases between the two ends. This chain's CDR3 is CASTVGGLYTEAFF. The CDR3 DNA is TGTGCCAGTACCGTCGGCGGGCTGTACACTGAAGCTTTCTTT.

The V gene is TRBV5-1, the J gene TRBJ2-2; D might be TRBD2 (5 bases). V lost 4 bases and J lost 1, with 14 bases in between. The CDR3 runs 16 residues. Germline values: CDR1 SGHRS, CDR2 YFSETQ. The CDR3 DNA reads as TGCGCCAGCAGCCTCTCTCGGGCGGGGAACACCGGGGAGCTGTTTTTT. Translating gives CASSLSRAGNTGELFF.

The chain joins TRBV9 to TRBJ2-3; D remains ambiguous. The V gene lost 1 base and the J gene lost 2 bases, with 11 bases spanning the gap. The CDR3 has 15 residues. Per the germline V gene, CDR1 is SGDLS and CDR2 is YYNGEE. The CDR3 protein is CASSVRTEPTDTQYF. In nucleotides, the CDR3 is TGTGCCAGCAGCGTACGAACAGAACCCACAGATACGCAGTATTTT.

This clone has a single count. The gene calls are TRBV28 and TRBJ2-5, with 10 nucleotides matching TRBD1. After removal of 4 bases from V and 5 bases from J, the junction contained 7 bases not matched to a gene. The CDR3 extends over 15 amino acids. CDR1 and CDR2 (germline): MDHEN, SYDVKM. Here the CDR3 reads CASSSRQGAGETQYF. The CDR3 DNA reads TGTGCCAGCAGTTCCCGACAGGGGGCGGGGGAGACCCAGTACTTC.

The rearrangement links TRBV12-3 or TRBV12-4 to TRBJ1-1; D remains unclear. The CDR3 covers 13 residues. V lost 3 bases to trimming and J lost 1 base, with 6 bases between them. The CDR3 nucleotides are TGTGCCAGCAGTTTGGAGGAGAACACTGAAGCTTTCTTT. Protein sequence: CASSLEENTEAFF.

The chain recombines TRBV18 with TRBJ1-3; TRBD1 might be the D (5 bases). Germline V gene lookup returns CDR1 KGHSH and CDR2 LQKENI. The CDR3 has 17 residues. Trimming shortened V by 2 bases and J by 0 bases, and 14 bases separated the two germline ends. The CDR3 loop reads CASSPTPREDSGNTIYF. CDR3 nucleotide sequence: TGTGCCAGCTCACCAACGCCCAGGGAAGACTCTGGAAACACCATATATTTT.

V is TRBV6-1 and J is TRBJ2-3; TRBD2 matches at 9 bases. CDR3 length: 16 amino acids. Trimming at V came to 0 bases and at J to 5 bases, leaving 6 bases not matched to a gene. Germline CDR1 reads MNHNS; CDR2 reads SASEGT. The CDR3 sequence is CASSEAYGLAKDTQYF. In nucleotides, the CDR3 is TGTGCCAGCAGTGAAGCGTATGGACTAGCGAAAGATACGCAGTATTTT.

J is TRBJ2-2 and V is TRBV19, with 9 bases aligning to TRBD1. The germline V gene encodes CDR1 LNHDA and CDR2 SQIVND (reference sequence). This CDR3 has 17 residues. The J segment lost 0 bases and the V segment lost 6 bases, leaving 8 bases of the junction unmatched. The CDR3, as DNA: TGTGCCAGTAGCCGTCGAGGGACAGGGACGAACACCGGGGAGCTGTTTTTT. This translates into CASSRRGTGTNTGELFF.

The rearrangement uses TRBV2 and TRBJ1-5; 10 bases fit TRBD1. The CDR3 is 17 residues long. Germline V gene sequence: CDR1 SNHLY, CDR2 FYNNEI. With V trimmed by 2 bases and J by 3 bases, 7 bases remained unmatched. DNA for the CDR3: TGTGCCAGCAGTGAAACCCGGACAGGGGGAAACAATCAGCCCCAGCATTTT. This codes for CASSETRTGGNNQPQHF.

The chain employs TRBV19 and TRBJ2-3; maybe TRBD1 (10 bases). The CDR3 totals 18 residues. The V end was cut by 9 bases, the J end by 6 bases, with 31 bases between. Germline lookup yields CDR1 LNHDA and CDR2 SQIVND (reference sequence). The CDR3 loop reads CARTGGAGKATSGDTQYF. The DNA of the CDR3 is TGTGCCAGGACAGGGGGCGCGGGGAAGGCGACTAGCGGCGATACGCAGTATTTT.